One sample yielded the 18 T cell receptor beta chains listed below, sequenced in a study of shared clonotypes between healthy human individuals. Sequencing used immunoSEQ multiplex PCR; TCRdb keeps in-frame clones, though not all of them. Seen here are 1,500,000 or so clones, around 98.5% observed once, and the top ten hold around 0.38%. The source material was naive CD4+ T cells sorted from blood. Subset specified: CD45RA+ positively selected. The receptors were sampled from a young man in good health.

The chain links TRBV21-1 to TRBJ1-1. TRBV21-1 is marked as a pseudogene. This CDR3 is built from 15 residues. As DNA, the CDR3 is TGTGCCAGCAGCAAAGGGGGGACTGAGGCCACTGAAGCTTTCTTT. Translation gives CASSKGGTEATEAFF.

The rearrangement uses TRBV5-5 and TRBJ2-1, with TRBD1 as a possible D gene (5 bases). Germline assignment: CDR1 SGHKS and CDR2 YYEKEE (reference sequence). Deletions cut 0 bases from V and 6 bases from J, with 13 bases between. CDR3 length: 15 residues. CDR3 nucleotides: TGTGCCAGCAGCTTGGTGCCCACCCAGGGCAATGAGCAGTTCTTC. Its protein product is CASSLVPTQGNEQFF.

V is TRBV11-3 and J is TRBJ2-2, with D tentatively TRBD2 (6 bases). Trimming took off 5 bases at V and 5 bases at J, with 12 bases between the two ends. Looked up from germline, CDR1 is SGHNT and CDR2 is YENEEA. The CDR3 is 14 residues long. The CDR3 sequence is CASSPSGGTGELFF. In DNA form, the CDR3 reads TGTGCCAGCAGCCCATCTGGGGGGACCGGGGAGCTGTTTTTT.

As concerns this clone: Other DNA sequences in this specimen translate into the identical CDR3. The CDR3 sequence: CAISSSYEQYF. As DNA, the CDR3 is TGTGCCATCAGCTCCTCCTACGAGCAGTACTTC. V is TRBV10-3 and J is TRBJ2-7; D ambiguous. The V end lost 6 bases, the J end lost 0 bases, and 3 bases lay between the germline ends. CDR3 length equals 11 residues. The germline V gene encodes CDR1 ENHRY and CDR2 SYGVKD.

The V call is TRBV19, the J call TRBJ2-2; D unresolved. The length of the CDR3 is 14 residues. The V end lost 6 bases, the J end lost 0 bases, and 8 bases lay between the germline ends. In germline, CDR1 is LNHDA, CDR2 SQIVND (reference sequence). CDR3: CASSWSANTGELFF. The CDR3 DNA follows: TGTGCCAGTAGCTGGTCGGCGAACACCGGGGAGCTGTTTTTT. Filled out from reference TRBV19 and TRBJ2-2, the complete variable domain reads DGGITQSPKYLFRKEGQNVTLSCEQNLNHDAMYWYRQDPGQGLRLIYYSQIVNDFQKGDIAEGYSVSREKKESFPLTVTSAQKNPTAFYLCASSWSANTGELFFGEGSRLTVL.

The V and J genes are TRBV6-5 and TRBJ1-3; weak D call: TRBD1 (5 bases). The CDR3 is 16 amino acids. Germline assignment: CDR1 MNHEY and CDR2 SVGAGI. Deletions cut 2 bases from V and 4 bases from J, with 15 bases between. CDR3 sequence: CASSYTDRSPGNTIYF. CDR3 sequence (DNA): TGTGCCAGCAGTTACACAGACAGATCCCCGGGAAACACCATATATTTT.

The chain carries TRBV2 and TRBJ2-2; D is undetermined. CDR1 SNHLY and CDR2 FYNNEI come from the germline V gene. V was cut by 6 bases and J by 2 bases, with 10 bases left in between. The CDR3 runs to 14 residues. DNA for the CDR3: TGTGCCAGCAGACGCCCACTCAACACCGGGGAGCTGTTTTTT. Encoded protein: CASRRPLNTGELFF.

The chain links TRBV4-2 to TRBJ2-3, with TRBD2 matching over 7 bases. Germline V gene sequence: CDR1 LGHNA, CDR2 YNFKEQ. The CDR3 spans 17 residues. V lost 2 bases to trimming and J lost 2 bases; unmatched junction nucleotides: 10. This CDR3 is CASSQLVASGPTDTQYF. CDR3 in DNA: TGTGCCAGCAGCCAATTAGTGGCTAGCGGACCCACAGATACGCAGTATTTT.

The chain has TRBV7-3 and TRBJ2-1; no clear D gene. V lost 2 bases to trimming and J lost 2 bases, with 4 bases between them. The CDR3 loop spans 13 amino acids. Germline V lookup: CDR1 SGHTA, CDR2 FQGTGA. In nucleotides, the CDR3 is TGTGCCAGCAGCTTACATACCTACAATGAGCAGTTCTTC. Its protein is CASSLHTYNEQFF.

The chain uses TRBV6-4 and TRBJ2-1, with D possibly TRBD1 on 6 matching bases. The germline V and J ends were trimmed by 4 bases and 0 bases, with 13 bases remaining between them. The CDR3 has 16 amino acids. Looked up from germline, CDR1 is MRHNA and CDR2 is SNTAGT. CDR3 residues: CASSVHTGSSYNEQFF. The CDR3 DNA follows: TGTGCCAGCAGTGTCCATACAGGGAGCTCCTACAATGAGCAGTTCTTC.

V is TRBV19 and J is TRBJ1-1; 9 bases match TRBD1. The length of the CDR3 is 14 residues. With 9 bases clipped from V and 1 base from J, the junction kept 6 bases outside the gene matches. From germline, CDR1 is LNHDA and CDR2 SQIVND (reference sequence). The CDR3 DNA reads TGTGCCAGCTGCCCGGGACAGGGGAACACTGAAGCTTTCTTT. It is translated as CASCPGQGNTEAFF. The full variable domain, with the rest looked up from reference TRBV19 and TRBJ1-1, is DGGITQSPKYLFRKEGQNVTLSCEQNLNHDAMYWYRQDPGQGLRLIYYSQIVNDFQKGDIAEGYSVSREKKESFPLTVTSAQKNPTAFYLCASCPGQGNTEAFFGQGTRLTVV.

CDR3 bases: TGTGCCAGTAGAAACAGGGAATACGAGCAGTACTTC. Its translation: CASRNREYEQYF. The rearrangement joins TRBV19 to TRBJ2-7, with D possibly matching TRBD1 (6 bases). From germline, CDR1 is LNHDA and CDR2 SQIVND (reference sequence). The CDR3 totals 12 residues. V was shortened by 6 bases and J by 4 bases, with 10 bases between the two germline ends.

The V gene is TRBV10-1, the J gene TRBJ1-3; the D gene is possibly TRBD1 (5 bases). V lost 5 bases, J lost 4 bases, and 12 bases lay in between. Germline loops: CDR1 WNHNN, CDR2 SYGVQD (reference sequence). The CDR3 is made up of 14 amino acids. CDR3 region: CASSPRESGNTIYF. The DNA of the CDR3 is TGCGCCAGCAGTCCCAGGGAATCCGGAAACACCATATATTTT.

The genes are TRBV28 and TRBJ1-5, with 8 bases identical to TRBD1. Germline V gene data show CDR1 as MDHEN and CDR2 as SYDVKM. The CDR3 has 16 residues. Unmatched junction bases numbered 11, after V lost 5 bases and J lost 5 bases. The DNA for the CDR3 is TGTGCCAGCAGTCTCGACCAGGGGGCGCGGGATCAGCCCCAGCATTTT. It encodes CASSLDQGARDQPQHF. Looking up the rest from reference TRBV28 and TRBJ1-5 gives the full variable domain: DVKVTQSSRYLVKRTGEKVFLECVQDMDHENMFWYRQDPGLGLRLIYFSYDVKMKEKGDIPEGYSVSREKKERFSLILESASTNQTSMYLCASSLDQGARDQPQHFGDGTRLSIL.

The chain recombines TRBV7-2 with TRBJ1-2, with unresolved D. V was cut by 4 bases and J by 6 bases, with 18 bases left in between. CDR3 size: 15 residues. CDR1 and CDR2 (germline): SGHTA, FQGNSA. CDR3 region: CASSSPREGMHGYTF. The CDR3, as DNA: TGTGCCAGCAGCTCCCCTAGGGAGGGAATGCATGGCTACACCTTC.

The rearrangement uses TRBV18 and TRBJ2-7; perhaps TRBD2 as D (5 bases). The V gene's germline CDR1 is KGHSH and CDR2 LQKENI. The CDR3 runs 14 residues. V was trimmed by 0 bases and J by 0 bases, leaving 6 bases between them. The CDR3 nucleotides read TGTGCCAGCTCACCACCCGACTACTCCTACGAGCAGTACTTC. It encodes CASSPPDYSYEQYF.

As DNA, the CDR3 is TGTGCCAGTAGACTCAGGACTAGCGGCTACGAGCAGTACTTC. Its protein product is CASRLRTSGYEQYF. The chain carries TRBV19 and TRBJ2-7, with 10 nucleotides matching TRBD2. Germline loops: CDR1 LNHDA, CDR2 SQIVND (reference sequence). Unmatched junction bases numbered 5, after V lost 6 bases and J lost 3 bases. This CDR3 spans 14 amino acids.

The genes are TRBV28 and TRBJ1-5; perhaps TRBD1 as D (5 bases). V lost 3 bases, J lost 6 bases, and 18 bases lay in between. Germline V lookup: CDR1 MDHEN, CDR2 SYDVKM. The CDR3 is made up of 16 amino acids. The CDR3: CASSFPHGGSGQPQHF. In nucleotides, the CDR3 is TGTGCCAGCAGTTTCCCCCACGGGGGATCGGGTCAGCCCCAGCATTTT.